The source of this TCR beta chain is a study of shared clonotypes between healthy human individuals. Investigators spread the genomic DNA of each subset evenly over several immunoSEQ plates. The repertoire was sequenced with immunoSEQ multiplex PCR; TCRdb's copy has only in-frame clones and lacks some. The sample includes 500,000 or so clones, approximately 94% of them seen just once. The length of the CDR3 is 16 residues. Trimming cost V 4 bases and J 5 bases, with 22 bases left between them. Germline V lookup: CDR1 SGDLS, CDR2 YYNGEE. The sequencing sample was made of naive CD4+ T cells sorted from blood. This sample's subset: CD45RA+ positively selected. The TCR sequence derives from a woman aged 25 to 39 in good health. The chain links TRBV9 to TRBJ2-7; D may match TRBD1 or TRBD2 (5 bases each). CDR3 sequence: CASSPLHSGTVNEQYF. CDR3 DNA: TGTGCCAGCAGCCCTCTCCATTCCGGGACCGTGAACGAGCAGTACTTC.